These 18 T cell receptor beta chains were sequenced from one sample in a study of tumor and adjacent non-tumor tissue in lung cancer (dated by TCRdb to 2016 to 2019). Library construction relied on multiplex PCR. The sequencing machine was an Illumina HiSeq 2500. Following protocols modified from ARM-PCR, the researchers constructed TCRbeta libraries through three rounds of nested PCR with primers (Table S4). Clones were called with MiXCR by TCRdb after fastp trimmed the public reads at Q25, and only in-frame beta chains were retained. Under each unique CDR3 protein, matching rows form one entry showing the most common genes and DNA. The sample table contains some 120,000 distinct CDR3 sequences; only one count was recorded for around three fifths of them. Together, the top ten hold roughly 13% of the sample. RNA was isolated from bulk unsorted tissue, and RNA quality was assessed with a NanoDrop ND-1000 and an Agilent 2100.

The sequenced material came from lung tumor tissue. These receptors were obtained from a man aged 25 to 45 with non-small cell lung cancer.

Details on this clonotype: It may be a read error: a sequence one base away is much more abundant. This rearrangement joins TRBV6-2 or TRBV6-3 to TRBJ2-1, with 7 bases that match TRBD1. The CDR3 length is 14 residues. Germline V gene data show CDR1 as MNHEY and CDR2 as SVGEGT. V shed 10 bases, J shed 1 base, and the junction held 7 bases outside the gene matches. CDR3 amino acids: CANSRGLSYNEQFF. CDR3 coding DNA: TGTGCCAACTCCAGGGGGTTATCCTACAATGAGCAGTTCTTC.

Of note for this clonotype: The junction does not match germline at one end; this may be a read error. This chain uses TRBV29-1 with TRBJ2-3; either TRBD1 or TRBD2 may supply D (6 bases each). This CDR3 has 12 amino acids. CDR1 is SQVTM and CDR2 is ANQGSEA in the germline V gene. Here the CDR3 reads CSGEGGTDAQYF. The CDR3 DNA follows: TGCAGCGGAGAGGGGGGCACAGATGCGCAGTATTTT.

Comments on this clonotype: A much more abundant neighbour one base away suggests this may be a read error. This chain links TRBV12-3 or TRBV12-4 with TRBJ2-7; 9 bases are shared with TRBD1. CDR3 size: 14 residues. The ends lost 6 bases at V and 8 bases at J; junction bases unmatched: 11. CDR3 residues: CASSLDRGSQKQYF. The CDR3 region has the DNA TGTGCCAGCAGCCTCGACAGGGGGTCTCAAAAGCAGTACTTC.

This clonotype was seen a handful of times. The gene calls are TRBV20-1 and TRBJ2-7, with 7 bases lining up with TRBD2. CDR1 is DFQATT and CDR2 is SNEGSKA in the germline V gene (reference sequence). The CDR3 is made up of 12 amino acids. Trimming at V came to 5 bases and at J to 2 bases, leaving 3 bases not matched to a gene. The CDR3 loop is CSAGGGTYEQYF. The CDR3 DNA is TGCAGTGCTGGGGGGGGGACCTACGAGCAGTACTTC.

Remarks on this clonotype: This may stem from a read error, because a much larger clone lies one nucleotide away. The rearrangement uses TRBV6-5 and TRBJ1-5; 8 bases are a match to TRBD1. J was trimmed by 0 bases and V by 6 bases; bases with no gene match: 4. Germline V gene lookup returns CDR1 MNHEY and CDR2 SVGAGI. The CDR3 sequence is 15 residues long. Here the CDR3 DNA reads TGTGCCAGCAGCCGGGGGACAGGTAGCAATCAGCCCCAGCATTTT. Protein sequence: CASSRGTGSNQPQHF.

A word on this clonotype: This may arise from a read error, as a much more abundant clone is one base away. V gene TRBV20-1 combines with J gene TRBJ2-5; D may be TRBD1 (6 bases). The CDR3 runs to 12 residues. Trimming pared 7 bases from V and 1 base from J, leaving 10 bases between. Germline CDR1 and CDR2: DFQATT and SNEGSKA (reference sequence). The CDR3 nucleotides read TGCAGTGTTAGGGGGATCCAAGAGACCCAGTACTTC. Translating gives CSVRGIQETQYF.

Only a few counts were recorded for this clonotype. The chain is built from TRBV12-3 or TRBV12-4 and TRBJ1-1; no clear D gene. V lost 6 bases, J lost 1 base, and 9 bases lay in between. CDR3 length equals 13 residues. CDR3 nucleotides: TGTGCCAGCAGCCCAATTCCGAACACTGAAGCTTTCTTT. Its translation: CASSPIPNTEAFF.

The chain uses TRBV29-1 and TRBJ1-4; D gene uncertain. The germline V gene encodes CDR1 SQVTM and CDR2 ANQGSEA. This CDR3 has 14 residues. V was trimmed by 4 bases and J by 8 bases, leaving 17 bases between them. CDR3 loop: CSVVARADGEKLFF. The CDR3 DNA follows: TGCAGCGTTGTGGCCCGGGCGGACGGGGAAAAACTGTTTTTT.

At least ten counts were recorded for this clonotype. This chain uses TRBV24-1 with TRBJ2-3, with D possibly matching TRBD1 (5 bases). V shed 5 bases and J shed 6 bases, with 11 bases lying between them. The length of the CDR3 is 13 residues. The germline gives CDR1 KGHDR, CDR2 SFDVKD. DNA for the CDR3: TGTGCCACCAGTGTAACAGGCGTGGATACGCAGTATTTT. It encodes CATSVTGVDTQYF.

With respect to this clonotype: An end of the junction does not agree with germline; a read error may underlie this. This chain connects TRBV6-5 to TRBJ2-1, with D possibly being TRBD1 (6 bases). This CDR3 spans 13 amino acids. Germline loops: CDR1 MNHEY, CDR2 SVGAGI. CDR3 sequence: CVSSSHTGFEQFF. CDR3 sequence (DNA): TGTGTCAGCAGTTCCCACACAGGGTTTGAGCAGTTCTTC.

The V call is TRBV5-1, the J call TRBJ1-3; a possible D gene is TRBD1 (6 bases). Germline CDR1 is SGHRS and CDR2 is YFSETQ. Trimming stripped 4 bases from V and 8 bases from J, with 7 bases between. CDR3 length: 11 amino acids. The CDR3 loop is CASSPGDTIYF. For the CDR3, the DNA is TGCGCCAGCAGCCCAGGGGACACCATATATTTT.

With respect to this clonotype: Possible read error: a much larger clone is one base away. This sequence joins TRBV20-1 and TRBJ2-1; 16 bases line up with TRBD2. The CDR3 spans 17 residues. The germline V gene has CDR1 DFQATT and CDR2 SNEGSKA (reference sequence). Trimming took 3 bases from V and 8 from J; bases not matched to a gene: 10. CDR3 in amino acids: CSASGTSGRAVYDEQFF. The CDR3 coding sequence is TGCAGTGCTAGCGGGACTAGCGGGAGGGCCGTTTACGATGAGCAGTTCTTC.

The rearrangement uses TRBV29-1 and TRBJ1-1; tentatively, D is TRBD1 (6 bases). The CDR3 is 14 amino acids. Trimming shortened V by 6 bases and J by 4 bases, and 18 bases separated the two germline ends. The germline V gene encodes CDR1 SQVTM and CDR2 ANQGSEA. CDR3 protein: CSVEFGTWGTEAFF. As DNA, the CDR3 is TGCAGCGTCGAATTTGGGACATGGGGCACTGAAGCTTTCTTT.

The chain uses TRBV20-1 and TRBJ2-3; possibly TRBD1 for D (6 bases). The V gene's germline CDR1 is DFQATT and CDR2 SNEGSKA (reference sequence). V gave up 8 bases and J gave up 1 base, with 19 bases separating them. The CDR3 runs 15 residues. In DNA, the CDR3 is TGCAGTACTAACATGAGGGGGAAGGGCACAGATACGCAGTATTTT. As protein: CSTNMRGKGTDTQYF.

On this clonotype itself: Being one base from a much bigger clone, this may be a read error. V usage is TRBV29-1 and J usage is TRBJ1-5; 7 bases fit TRBD1. The CDR3 has 14 residues. Looked up from germline, CDR1 is SQVTM and CDR2 is ANQGSEA. The CDR3 region has the DNA TGCAGCGCCAACATGACAGGGTCCAATCAGCCCCGGCATTTT. Translated, it gives CSANMTGSNQPRHF. The whole variable domain, filled in from reference TRBV29-1 and TRBJ1-5, reads SAVISQKPSRDICQRGTSLTIQCQVDSQVTMMFWYRQQPGQSLTLIATANQGSEATYESGFVIDKFPISRPNLTFSTLTVSNMSPEDSSIYLCSANMTGSNQPRHFGDGTRLSIL.

This chain joins TRBV4-1 and TRBJ2-7, with 7 bases that match TRBD2. The CDR3 length is 16 residues. The ends lost 1 base at V and 0 bases at J; junction bases unmatched: 6. Germline V gives CDR1 MGHRA, CDR2 YSYEKL. The CDR3 sequence: CASSQGLGGSSYEQYF. The CDR3 DNA reads as TGCGCCAGCAGCCAAGGGCTGGGCGGGAGCTCCTACGAGCAGTACTTC.

This chain connects TRBV12-3 or TRBV12-4 to TRBJ2-1; D is possibly TRBD2 (5 bases). V was cut by 6 bases and J by 8 bases, with 14 bases left in between. There are 13 residues in the CDR3. CDR3 residues: CASSPAGGDEQFF. DNA of the CDR3: TGTGCCAGCAGCCCGGCGGGTGGGGATGAGCAGTTCTTC.

This clonotype was observed many times. V gene TRBV11-2 combines with J gene TRBJ2-7; D is perhaps TRBD1 (6 bases). The CDR3 is made up of 15 amino acids. Germline CDR1 reads SGHAT; CDR2 reads FQNNGV. Between the trimmed V and J ends, which lost 3 bases and 6 bases, there was a span of 18 bases. The CDR3 nucleotides read TGTGCCAGCAGCTTCCAGGGGAGTTGGGTCGGCGAGCAGTACTTC. This translates into CASSFQGSWVGEQYF.